The clone carrying this T cell receptor (beta chain) was seen a few times. The data were taken from a study of T cells in localized non-small cell lung cancer. Per the germline V gene, CDR1 is GTSNPN and CDR2 is SVGIG (reference sequence). The CDR3 loop spans 14 amino acids. V lost 7 bases and J lost 5; bases outside the gene matches: 5. Assay used: immunoSEQ multiplex PCR; TCRdb lists only in-frame clones, some missing. The repertoire has about 2,200 clones, approximately 37% of them found once; the top ten carry roughly 6.9%. The clonotype was recovered from a female donor older than 55 with stage I lung adenocarcinoma. The source was lung tumor tissue, collected before any cancer treatment. The rearrangement joins TRBV30 to TRBJ2-1, with 13 bases lining up with TRBD2. In DNA form, the CDR3 reads TGTGCCTTGAGCGGGACTAGCGGGAACAATGAGCAGTTCTTC. This gives the protein CALSGTSGNNEQFF.